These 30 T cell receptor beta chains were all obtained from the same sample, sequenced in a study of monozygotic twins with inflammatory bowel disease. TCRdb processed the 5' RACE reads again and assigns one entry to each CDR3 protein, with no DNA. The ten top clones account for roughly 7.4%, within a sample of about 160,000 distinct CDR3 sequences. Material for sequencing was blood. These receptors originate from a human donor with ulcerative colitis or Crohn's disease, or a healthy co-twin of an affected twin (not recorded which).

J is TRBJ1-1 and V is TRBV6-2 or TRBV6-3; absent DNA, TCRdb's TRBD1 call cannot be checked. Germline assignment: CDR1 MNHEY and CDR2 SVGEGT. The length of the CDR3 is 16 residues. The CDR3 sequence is CASSYFPTGANTEAFF.

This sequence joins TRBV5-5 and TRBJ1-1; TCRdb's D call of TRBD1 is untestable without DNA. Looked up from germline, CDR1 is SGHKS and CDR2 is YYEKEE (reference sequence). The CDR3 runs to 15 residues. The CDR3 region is CASSLKWTANTEAFF.

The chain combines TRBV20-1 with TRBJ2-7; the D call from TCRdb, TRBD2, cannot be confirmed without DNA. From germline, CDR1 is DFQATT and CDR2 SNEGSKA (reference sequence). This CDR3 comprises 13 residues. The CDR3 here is CSASRDYAYEQYF.

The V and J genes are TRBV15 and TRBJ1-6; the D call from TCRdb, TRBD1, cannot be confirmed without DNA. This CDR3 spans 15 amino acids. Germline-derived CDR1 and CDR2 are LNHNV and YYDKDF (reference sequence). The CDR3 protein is CATSWRGTGASPLHF. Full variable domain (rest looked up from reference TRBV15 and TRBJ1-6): DAMVIQNPRYQVTQFGKPVTLSCSQTLNHNVMYWYQQKSSQAPKLLFHYYDKDFNNEADTPDNFQSRRPNTSFCFLDIRSPGLGDTAMYLCATSWRGTGASPLHFGNGTRLTVT.

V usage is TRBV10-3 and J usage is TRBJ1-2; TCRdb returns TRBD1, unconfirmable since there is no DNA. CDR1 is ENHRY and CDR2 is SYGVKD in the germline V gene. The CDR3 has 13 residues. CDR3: CAAGFRELNGYTF.

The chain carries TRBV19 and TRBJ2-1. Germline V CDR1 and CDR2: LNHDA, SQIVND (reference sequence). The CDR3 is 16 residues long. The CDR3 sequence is CASSKASGSSYNEQFF.

CDR3 region: CSAWTGAVNQPQHF. The J gene is TRBJ1-5, the V gene TRBV20-1; TCRdb outputs TRBD1, but without DNA this stays unchecked. The germline V gene has CDR1 DFQATT and CDR2 SNEGSKA (reference sequence). The CDR3 has 14 amino acids.

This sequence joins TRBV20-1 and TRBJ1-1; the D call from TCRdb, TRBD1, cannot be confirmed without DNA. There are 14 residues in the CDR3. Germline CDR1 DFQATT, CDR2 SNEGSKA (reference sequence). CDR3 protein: CSAPARGEATEAFF.

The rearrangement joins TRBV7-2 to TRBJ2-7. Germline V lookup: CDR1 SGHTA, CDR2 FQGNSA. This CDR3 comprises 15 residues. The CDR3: CASSRTSASSYEQYF.

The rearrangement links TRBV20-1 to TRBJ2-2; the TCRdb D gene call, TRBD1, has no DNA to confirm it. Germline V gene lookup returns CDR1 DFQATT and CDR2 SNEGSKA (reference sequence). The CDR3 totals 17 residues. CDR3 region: CSARDSGAANLPGELFF.

Here the CDR3 reads CACKADIAGGPYEQYF. The rearrangement uses TRBV30 and TRBJ2-7; lacking DNA, the TRBD2 call made by TCRdb goes unchecked. Germline V gene data show CDR1 as GTSNPN and CDR2 as SVGIG (reference sequence). The CDR3 totals 16 residues.

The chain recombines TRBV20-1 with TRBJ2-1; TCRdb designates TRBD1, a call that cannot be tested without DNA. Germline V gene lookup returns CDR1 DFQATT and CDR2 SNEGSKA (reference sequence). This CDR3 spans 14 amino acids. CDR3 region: CSARESGGGSEQFF.

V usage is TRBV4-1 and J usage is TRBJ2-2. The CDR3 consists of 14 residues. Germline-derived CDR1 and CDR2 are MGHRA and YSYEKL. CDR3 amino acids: CASSEGVGTGELFF.

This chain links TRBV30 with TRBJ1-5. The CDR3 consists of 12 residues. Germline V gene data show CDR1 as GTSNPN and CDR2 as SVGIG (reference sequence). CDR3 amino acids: CASQERAQPQHF.

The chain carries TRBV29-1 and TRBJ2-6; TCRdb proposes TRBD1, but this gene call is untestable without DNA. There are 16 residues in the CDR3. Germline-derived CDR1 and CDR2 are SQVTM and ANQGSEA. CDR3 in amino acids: CSAGGQGLAGANVLTF.

The chain's CDR3 is CSVSPEGTGNTIYF. V and J are TRBV29-1 and TRBJ1-3. Looked up from germline, CDR1 is SQVTM and CDR2 is ANQGSEA. The CDR3 is 14 residues long. The whole variable domain, filled in from reference TRBV29-1 and TRBJ1-3, reads SAVISQKPSRDICQRGTSLTIQCQVDSQVTMMFWYRQQPGQSLTLIATANQGSEATYESGFVIDKFPISRPNLTFSTLTVSNMSPEDSSIYLCSVSPEGTGNTIYFGEGSWLTVV.

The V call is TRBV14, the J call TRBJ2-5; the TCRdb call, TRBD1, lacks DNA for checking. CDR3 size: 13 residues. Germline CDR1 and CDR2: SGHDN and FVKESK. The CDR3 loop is CASRMGPDRTQYF.

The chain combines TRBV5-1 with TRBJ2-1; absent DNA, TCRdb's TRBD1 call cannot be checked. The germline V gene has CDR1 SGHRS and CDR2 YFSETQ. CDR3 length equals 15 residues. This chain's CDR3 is CASSTSPGIRNEQFF.

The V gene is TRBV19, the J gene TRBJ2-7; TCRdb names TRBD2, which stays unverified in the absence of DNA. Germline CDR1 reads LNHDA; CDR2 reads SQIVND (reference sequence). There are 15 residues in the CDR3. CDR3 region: CASSIDSSGAYEQYF.

This chain's CDR3 is CASSFRAATRITEAFF. The chain employs TRBV5-6 and TRBJ1-1; TCRdb's D call, TRBD1, is unchecked because there is no DNA. This CDR3 is 16 amino acids long. Germline CDR1 is SGHDT and CDR2 is YYEEEE.

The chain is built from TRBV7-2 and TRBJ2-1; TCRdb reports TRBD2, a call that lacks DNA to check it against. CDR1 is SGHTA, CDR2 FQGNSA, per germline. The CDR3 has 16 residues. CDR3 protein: CASSSLGGTSGGMPFF.

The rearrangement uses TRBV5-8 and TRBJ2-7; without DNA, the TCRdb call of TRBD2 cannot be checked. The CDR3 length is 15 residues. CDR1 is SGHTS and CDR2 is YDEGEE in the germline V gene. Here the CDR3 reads CASSFSGPLSYEQYF.

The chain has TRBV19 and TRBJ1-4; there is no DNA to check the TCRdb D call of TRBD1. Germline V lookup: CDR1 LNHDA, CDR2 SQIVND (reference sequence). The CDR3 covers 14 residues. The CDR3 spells CASSPTGSNEKLFF.

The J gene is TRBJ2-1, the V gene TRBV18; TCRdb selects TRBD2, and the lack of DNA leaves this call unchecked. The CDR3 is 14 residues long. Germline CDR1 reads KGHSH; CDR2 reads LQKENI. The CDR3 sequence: CASSLGLASAGQFF.

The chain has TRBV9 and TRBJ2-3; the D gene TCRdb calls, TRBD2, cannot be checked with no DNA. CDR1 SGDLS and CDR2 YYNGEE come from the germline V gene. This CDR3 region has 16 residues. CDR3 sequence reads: CASSVEAGSSTDTQYF.

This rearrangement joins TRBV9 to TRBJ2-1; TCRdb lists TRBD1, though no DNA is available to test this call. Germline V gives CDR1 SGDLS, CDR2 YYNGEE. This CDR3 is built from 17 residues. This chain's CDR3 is CASSGGGGLYSYNEQFF.

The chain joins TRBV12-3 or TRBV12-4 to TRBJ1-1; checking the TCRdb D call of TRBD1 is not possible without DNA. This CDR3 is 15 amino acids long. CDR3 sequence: CASSLRQDRNTEAFF.

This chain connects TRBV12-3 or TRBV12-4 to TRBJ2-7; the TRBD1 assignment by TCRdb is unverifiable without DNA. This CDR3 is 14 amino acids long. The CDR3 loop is CASSLPETDYEQYF.

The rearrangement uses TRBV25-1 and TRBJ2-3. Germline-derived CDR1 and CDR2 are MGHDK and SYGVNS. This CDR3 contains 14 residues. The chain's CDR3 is CASSEKTVTDTQYF. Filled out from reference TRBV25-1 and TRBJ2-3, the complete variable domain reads EADIYQTPRYLVIGTGKKITLECSQTMGHDKMYWYQQDPGMELHLIHYSYGVNSTEKGDLSSESTVSRIRTEHFPLTLESARPSHTSQYLCASSEKTVTDTQYFGPGTRLTVL.

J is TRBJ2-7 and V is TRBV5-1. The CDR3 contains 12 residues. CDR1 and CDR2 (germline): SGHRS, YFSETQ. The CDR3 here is CASSLDKYEQYF.